These 8 T cell receptor beta chains originate from one sample sequenced in a study of blood T cell repertoires in COVID-19 (dated by TCRdb to 2020 to 2022). Library preparation used the immunoSEQ multiplex PCR assay. Imported from immuneACCESS, the table was reduced by TCRdb to in-frame sequences with V and J called. These copies leave out some clones; in studies compared against another copy, an unresolved V gene accounts for under half, and the cause of the remainder is not known. The sample records 15,000 to 20,000 clones, around 90% of which are singletons. Clones ranked in the top ten supply 40% to 55% of the sample. The sequencing sample was made of peripheral blood. The receptors shown here come from a human donor in a cohort sampled during active COVID-19.

In this sample, this clone turned up a few times. The J gene is TRBJ1-1, the V gene TRBV11-2, with D possibly TRBD1 on 5 matching bases. Germline values: CDR1 SGHAT, CDR2 FQNNGV. V gave up 3 bases and J gave up 1 base, with 9 bases separating them. The length of the CDR3 is 14 residues. Here the CDR3 DNA reads TGTGCCAGCAGCTTTAGGGACTCGAACACTGAAGCTTTCTTT. It encodes CASSFRDSNTEAFF. Filled out from reference TRBV11-2 and TRBJ1-1, the complete variable domain reads EAGVAQSPRYKIIEKRQSVAFWCNPISGHATLYWYQQILGQGPKLLIQFQNNGVVDDSQLPKDRFSAERLKGVDSTLKIQPAKLEDSAVYLCASSFRDSNTEAFFGQGTRLTVV.

The rearrangement joins TRBV11-2 to TRBJ2-1; 11 nucleotides align to TRBD1. The CDR3 consists of 14 residues. Per germline, CDR1 SGHAT and CDR2 FQNNGV. V shed 1 base, J shed 8 bases, and the junction held 1 base outside the gene matches. The CDR3 protein is CASSLGTGGYEQFF. The CDR3 nucleotides are TGTGCCAGCAGCTTAGGGACAGGGGGCTATGAGCAGTTCTTC. The complete variable domain, with remaining parts taken from reference TRBV11-2 and TRBJ2-1, reads EAGVAQSPRYKIIEKRQSVAFWCNPISGHATLYWYQQILGQGPKLLIQFQNNGVVDDSQLPKDRFSAERLKGVDSTLKIQPAKLEDSAVYLCASSLGTGGYEQFFGPGTRLTVL.

On this clone itself: Other DNA sequences in the sample encode the same CDR3. The chain uses TRBV19 and TRBJ2-2, with D possibly being TRBD2 (6 bases). V lost 5 bases and J 1 base, leaving 11 bases between the germline ends. The germline gives CDR1 LNHDA, CDR2 SQIVND (reference sequence). The CDR3 runs 15 residues. The CDR3 DNA sequence: TGTGCCAGTAGTGGGGGGACGGGGAACACCGGGGAGCTGTTTTTT. Its translation: CASSGGTGNTGELFF.

V usage is TRBV6-5 and J usage is TRBJ2-7; 10 bases line up with TRBD1. V gave up 2 bases and J gave up 3 bases; unmatched junction bases: 7. This CDR3 comprises 16 residues. In germline, CDR1 is MNHEY, CDR2 SVGAGI. CDR3 nucleotide sequence: TGTGCCAGCAGTTACCCGACGACAGGGGGCGGCTACGAGCAGTACTTC. Residues: CASSYPTTGGGYEQYF.

V gene TRBV3-1 (or the pseudogene TRBV3-2) combines with J gene TRBJ2-5; maybe TRBD2 (6 bases). The V and J ends lost 5 bases and 2 bases respectively, with 9 bases between them. The CDR3 extends over 13 amino acids. The germline V gene encodes CDR1 LGHDT and CDR2 YNNKEL (reference sequence). The CDR3 loop reads CASSKGLQETQYF. The CDR3 DNA sequence: TGTGCCAGCAGCAAGGGACTTCAAGAGACCCAGTACTTC.

This chain connects TRBV18 to TRBJ2-1, with 11 bases aligning to TRBD1. Germline CDR1 is KGHSH and CDR2 is LQKENI. J gave up 2 bases and V 5 bases, and 2 bases lay outside the gene matches. This CDR3 is 15 amino acids long. The CDR3 reads CASSSDRGPYNEQFF. CDR3 DNA: TGTGCCAGCTCATCGGACAGGGGGCCCTACAATGAGCAGTTCTTC.

This chain links TRBV5-1 with TRBJ1-2; D not resolved. CDR3 length: 13 amino acids. Germline assignment: CDR1 SGHRS and CDR2 YFSETQ. The V and J ends lost 0 bases and 8 bases respectively, with 11 bases between them. The CDR3 DNA reads as TGCGCCAGCAGCTTGGAGGAGCCGGAAGGCTACACCTTC. Amino acid sequence: CASSLEEPEGYTF.

The CDR3: CASSLFDWGREQFF. The CDR3 DNA sequence: TGTGCCAGCAGCTTGTTCGACTGGGGCCGGGAGCAGTTCTTC. This chain connects TRBV5-6 to TRBJ2-1, with D maybe TRBD1 (5 bases). V was trimmed by 1 base and J by 10 bases, leaving 15 bases between them. Germline CDR1 and CDR2: SGHDT and YYEEEE. The CDR3 length is 14 residues.